The sequence of this T cell receptor (beta chain) was determined in a study of shared T cell receptors in the human thymus. TCRdb keeps only in-frame clones here, not all; method: immunoSEQ multiplex PCR. The data show over 450,000 clones, roughly 74% seen once. Germline V CDR1 and CDR2: LGHNA, YSLEER. Deletions cut 4 bases from V and 2 bases from J, with 14 bases between. CDR3 length: 16 residues. These records were also assigned to another study, of human thymus T cells.

Sequencing used thymocytes. The sequence was obtained from a boy in the first two years of life with a congenital heart defect. The rearrangement links TRBV4-3 to TRBJ2-2; D is perhaps TRBD1 (5 bases). The CDR3 reads CASSPSDDSNTGELFF. CDR3 in DNA: TGCGCCAGCAGCCCCTCGGACGACAGTAACACCGGGGAGCTGTTTTTT.